This is a list of T cell receptor beta chains from one sample in a study of read filtering for tumor transcriptome and immune sequencing. TCRdb ran MiXCR on the reads and lists one entry per CDR3 protein. The data contain tens of thousands of distinct CDR3 sequences, about a fifth of them singletons. The sequencing sample was made of a population of CD138-negative cells sorted from bone marrow. These receptors all come from a donor aged 40 or older with multiple myeloma. The CDR3 runs from the conserved cysteine through the conserved F or W. The D gene is left open where the match is weak. Size tells how often a clone was seen (once, few, many) or the class of an expanded clone, and some rows leave it out.

V: TRBV5-1; J: TRBJ2-2; size: many; D: NA; DNA: TGCGCCAGCAGCTACTATGGGTCCGGGGAGCTGTTTTTT; CDR3: CASSYYGSGELFF
V: TRBV20-1; J: TRBJ2-1; size: many; D: TRBD2; DNA: TGCAGTGCCCGACCCCTCCCGCGGGAGGGATGGAATGAGCAGTTCTTC; CDR3: CSARPLPREGWNEQFF
V: TRBV11-2; J: TRBJ2-7; size: many; D: NA; DNA: TGTGCCAGCAGCTTAGATCCGGGAATCTACGAGCAGTACTTC; CDR3: CASSLDPGIYEQYF
V: TRBV5-5; J: TRBJ2-5; size: few; D: NA; DNA: TGTGCCAGCAGCATGCAGGGTAGGGGGGAGACCCAGTACTTC; CDR3: CASSMQGRGETQYF
V: TRBV19; J: TRBJ1-1; size: many; D: NA; DNA: TGTGCCAGTAGTATAGGAGGGGTAAACACTGAAGCTTTCTTT; CDR3: CASSIGGVNTEAFF
V: TRBV5-6; J: TRBJ1-1; size: NA; D: TRBD1; DNA: TGTGCCAGCAGCCGGACAGGGATAAGGACTGAAGCTTTCTTT; CDR3: CASSRTGIRTEAFF
V: TRBV2; J: TRBJ2-1; size: NA; D: TRBD2; DNA: TGTGCCAGCAGTCTAGCGGAGAGCTCCTACAATGAGCAGTTCTTC; CDR3: CASSLAESSYNEQFF
V: TRBV7-9; J: TRBJ2-1; size: NA; D: TRBD2; DNA: TGTGCCAGCAGCGCAACTAGCGGGAGAGATGAGCAGTTCTTC; CDR3: CASSATSGRDEQFF
V: TRBV4-1; J: TRBJ1-5; size: few; D: TRBD1; DNA: TGCGCCAGCAGCCAAGAGTTGGGGGGACAGGGGGGTCAGCCCCAGCATTTT; CDR3: CASSQELGGQGGQPQHF
V: TRBV20-1; J: TRBJ1-5; size: many; D: NA; DNA: TGCAGTGCTAGTTCTACAGGGTCTGGATCTCTTCAGCCCCAGCATTTT; CDR3: CSASSTGSGSLQPQHF
V: TRBV3-1; J: TRBJ2-7; size: NA; D: NA; DNA: TGTGCCAGCAGCCAGGCCGGGGAATACGAGCAGTACTTC; CDR3: CASSQAGEYEQYF
V: TRBV7-2; J: TRBJ2-3; size: NA; D: NA; DNA: TGTGCCAGCAGCTCCAAATGGTTTGGACCTAGCACAGATACGCAGTATTTT; CDR3: CASSSKWFGPSTDTQYF
V: TRBV11-3; J: TRBJ1-1; size: many; D: NA; DNA: TGTGCCAGCGAGACGGACTTTAACACTGAAGCTTTCTTT; CDR3: CASETDFNTEAFF
V: TRBV19; J: TRBJ2-1; size: medium-sized; D: TRBD2; DNA: TGTGCCAGTAGCACAAAACCCGAGCGGGAGGGACTAAATGAGCAGTTCTTC; CDR3: CASSTKPEREGLNEQFF
V: TRBV7-2; J: TRBJ2-2; size: many; D: NA; DNA: TGTGCCAGCAGCTTAGTCGCGGTCGGAGGAACCGGGGAGCTGTTTTTT; CDR3: CASSLVAVGGTGELFF
V: TRBV30; J: TRBJ1-4; size: NA; D: NA; DNA: TGTGCCTGGAGTGGAAACCGGGGCGAAAAACTGTTTTTT; CDR3: CAWSGNRGEKLFF
V: TRBV7-2; J: TRBJ2-3; size: many; D: TRBD1; DNA: TGTGCCAGCAGCTTATGGGGACAGACACCAGATACGCAGTATTTT; CDR3: CASSLWGQTPDTQYF
V: TRBV28; J: TRBJ2-7; size: many; D: NA; DNA: TGTGCCAGCACTCGGACACTAACCTACGAGCAGTACTTC; CDR3: CASTRTLTYEQYF
V: TRBV3-1; J: TRBJ2-4; size: many; D: TRBD2; DNA: TGTGCCAGCAGCCACACGGGACTAGCTAAAAACAAAAACATTCAGTACTTC; CDR3: CASSHTGLAKNKNIQYF
V: TRBV5-1; J: TRBJ2-7; size: many; D: NA; DNA: TGCGCCAGCAGCTTGACCCAGGGGCCCTACGAGCAGTACTTC; CDR3: CASSLTQGPYEQYF
V: TRBV20-1; J: TRBJ2-1; size: many; D: NA; DNA: TGCAGTGCTAGACCCCCCGACCACTACAATGAGCAGTTCTTC; CDR3: CSARPPDHYNEQFF
V: TRBV7-8; J: TRBJ2-2; size: many; D: NA; DNA: TGTGCCAGCAGCTTAAGTAACACCGGGGAGCTGTTTTTT; CDR3: CASSLSNTGELFF
V: TRBV7-9; J: TRBJ2-3; size: NA; D: TRBD2; DNA: TGTGCCAGCAGCGCCCGACTAGCAGCTACAGATACGCAGTATTTT; CDR3: CASSARLAATDTQYF
V: TRBV2; J: TRBJ2-1; size: many; D: NA; DNA: TGTGCCAGCTCTCGGTTCGAGCATGATGAGCAGTTCTTC; CDR3: CASSRFEHDEQFF
V: TRBV20-1; J: TRBJ2-1; size: NA; D: NA; DNA: TGCAGTGCTAGACCCCGGGCGTCAGGGCTTTCCTACAATGAGCAGTTCTTC; CDR3: CSARPRASGLSYNEQFF
V: TRBV10-2; J: TRBJ2-1; size: few; D: NA; DNA: TGCGCCAGCACGGGAGATAGCCGCTCCCTCAGGGAGCAGTTCTTC; CDR3: CASTGDSRSLREQFF
V: TRBV24-1; J: TRBJ2-5; size: NA; D: NA; DNA: TGTGCCACCAGTGATGGGGGATGTCCCCAAGAGACCCAGTACTTC; CDR3: CATSDGGCPQETQYF
V: TRBV5-1; J: TRBJ2-1; size: many; D: NA; DNA: TGCGCCAGCAGCTGGGCGGACAATGAGCAGTTCTTC; CDR3: CASSWADNEQFF
V: TRBV10-3; J: TRBJ2-5; size: many; D: NA; DNA: TGTGCCATCGCCGAGGCAGCTCAAGAGACCCAGTACTTC; CDR3: CAIAEAAQETQYF
V: TRBV29-1; J: TRBJ2-2; size: many; D: TRBD2; DNA: TGCAGCGTAGCCATGACCGGGACTAGGGGGCTGTTTTTT; CDR3: CSVAMTGTRGLFF
V: TRBV28; J: TRBJ2-2; size: few; D: NA; DNA: TGTGCCAGCAGCCGCACTGCAACCACGGGCACCGGGGAGCTGTTTTTT; CDR3: CASSRTATTGTGELFF
V: TRBV29-1; J: TRBJ2-3; size: NA; D: TRBD2; DNA: TGCAGCGCCCGACTAGCGGGAGGGCCCCCTGGCACAGATACGCAGTATTTT; CDR3: CSARLAGGPPGTDTQYF
V: TRBV7-9; J: TRBJ1-1; size: few; D: NA; DNA: TGTGCCAGCAGCTTAGGGGGGGCTGACACTGAAGCTTTCTTT; CDR3: CASSLGGADTEAFF
V: TRBV5-1; J: TRBJ2-2; size: many; D: NA; DNA: TGCGCCAGCAGCTTGGCCCAGAGCGGGGAGCTGTTTTTT; CDR3: CASSLAQSGELFF
V: TRBV20-1; J: TRBJ2-2; size: NA; D: NA; DNA: TGCAGTGCTAGAGCCGACTCGATCACCGGGGAGCCGCTTTTT; CDR3: CSARADSITGEPLF
V: TRBV12-3/TRBV12-4; J: TRBJ1-1; size: many; D: NA; DNA: TGTGCCAGCATCAAAGGGCAAGGACCGAACACTGAAGCTTTCTTT; CDR3: CASIKGQGPNTEAFF
V: TRBV28; J: TRBJ1-2; size: many; D: NA; DNA: TGTGCCAGCAGTTACCTTCAAACCGGCTACACCTTC; CDR3: CASSYLQTGYTF
V: TRBV19; J: TRBJ2-1; size: many; D: NA; DNA: TGTGCCAGTAGTATTCCCGGACGGAGAAATGAGCAGTTCTTC; CDR3: CASSIPGRRNEQFF
V: TRBV6-6; J: TRBJ2-5; size: many; D: NA; DNA: TGTGCCAGCAGGCGGGACGACCAAGAGACCCAGTACTTC; CDR3: CASRRDDQETQYF
V: TRBV6-2/TRBV6-3; J: TRBJ1-5; size: few; D: NA; DNA: TGTGCCAGCAGTTACGGGTCTTCTGAGGGACAGCCCCAGCATTTT; CDR3: CASSYGSSEGQPQHF
V: TRBV5-1; J: TRBJ1-4; size: many; D: NA; DNA: TGCGCCAGCAGCCCGACCCTGGCCTCGGCGGGAAAACTGTTTTTT; CDR3: CASSPTLASAGKLFF
V: TRBV7-9; J: TRBJ1-4; size: many; D: NA; DNA: TGTGCCAGCAGCACGGGGGCGGAAAAACTGTTTTTT; CDR3: CASSTGAEKLFF
V: TRBV12-3/TRBV12-4; J: TRBJ2-7; size: many; D: NA; DNA: TGTGCCAGCAGTCCGGTGGGGGGCCACGAGCAGTACTTC; CDR3: CASSPVGGHEQYF
V: TRBV6-5; J: TRBJ2-5; size: many; D: TRBD2; DNA: TGTGCCAGCAGTTACTCTGCTAGCGGGAGCGTATCGGAGACCCAGTACTTC; CDR3: CASSYSASGSVSETQYF
V: TRBV28; J: TRBJ1-3; size: many; D: NA; DNA: TGTGCCAGCAGTTTCATTGGAACTGGAAACACCATATATTTT; CDR3: CASSFIGTGNTIYF
V: TRBV29-1; J: TRBJ2-7; size: many; D: TRBD1; DNA: TGCAGCGTCGCGTCTAACAGGGGGCTTCTTTCCGAGCAGTACTTC; CDR3: CSVASNRGLLSEQYF
V: TRBV19; J: TRBJ2-2; size: many; D: TRBD2; DNA: TGTGCCAGTAGTATGCTGGGAGGGACCGGGGAGCTGTTTTTT; CDR3: CASSMLGGTGELFF
V: TRBV7-2; J: TRBJ2-1; size: many; D: TRBD2; DNA: TGTGCCAGCAGCTTAGTAGCGGGAGCCTACAATGAGCAGTTCTTC; CDR3: CASSLVAGAYNEQFF
V: TRBV3-1; J: TRBJ2-2; size: many; D: NA; DNA: TGTGCCAGCAGCCAAGATTGGAGGAACACCGGGGAGCTGTTTTTT; CDR3: CASSQDWRNTGELFF
V: TRBV2; J: TRBJ1-1; size: many; D: NA; DNA: TGTGCCAGCAGAGCCGACCAGGGGAACACTGAAGCTTTCTTT; CDR3: CASRADQGNTEAFF
V: TRBV10-3; J: TRBJ2-5; size: NA; D: TRBD1; DNA: TGTGCCATCAGTGCCGACAGGGATGAGACCCAGTACTTC; CDR3: CAISADRDETQYF
V: TRBV5-1; J: TRBJ2-7; size: many; D: NA; DNA: TGCGCCAGCAGCTTGACTACTGACGAGCAGTACTTC; CDR3: CASSLTTDEQYF
V: TRBV4-1; J: TRBJ2-1; size: NA; D: NA; DNA: TGCGCCAGCAGCCAAGATCCGATTGGGAATGAGCAGTTCTTC; CDR3: CASSQDPIGNEQFF
V: TRBV12-3/TRBV12-4; J: TRBJ2-3; size: many; D: NA; DNA: TGTGCCAGCAGTCCCGGGTCCGCGTCAGATACGCAGTATTTT; CDR3: CASSPGSASDTQYF
V: TRBV6-1; J: TRBJ1-6; size: many; D: TRBD1; DNA: TGTGCCAGCAATATTGACAGGGGAAATTCACCCCTCCACTTT; CDR3: CASNIDRGNSPLHF
V: TRBV7-2; J: TRBJ1-1; size: many; D: TRBD1; DNA: TGTGCCAGCAGCTTTCAGGGGGCAATCTCTGAAGCTTTCTTT; CDR3: CASSFQGAISEAFF
V: TRBV3-1; J: TRBJ2-1; size: few; D: NA; DNA: TGTGCCAGCAGCCAAGTGAGGCCCAATGAGCAGTTCTTC; CDR3: CASSQVRPNEQFF
V: TRBV18; J: TRBJ2-3; size: NA; D: TRBD1; DNA: TGTGCCAGCTCACCACTGAACAGGGGGCTCGTTGCAGATACGCAGTATTTT; CDR3: CASSPLNRGLVADTQYF